The next 18 T cell receptor beta chains were all read from a single sample in a study of memory CD4+ T cells and cytomegalovirus serostatus. The sort gate was single viable CD3+CD4+CD8-CD45RO+ cells for memory CD4+ T cells. TCRdb's copy holds only in-frame clones and misses some; the assay was immunoSEQ multiplex PCR. In the table there are 50,000 to 55,000 clones, roughly 78% of which are singletons. Sequenced material: memory CD4+ T cells from blood. The receptors here all came from an adult in good health and CMV-seronegative.

The chain has TRBV4-2 and TRBJ2-1; the D is unclear. V was trimmed by 4 bases and J by 5 bases, leaving 12 bases between them. CDR3 size: 14 residues. In germline, CDR1 is LGHNA, CDR2 YNFKEQ. Written as DNA, the CDR3 is TGTGCCAGCAGCCCCAAGATAAGCAACAATGAGCAGTTCTTC. It translates to CASSPKISNNEQFF.

The genes are TRBV11-1 and TRBJ1-3, with TRBD1 as a possible D gene (5 bases). This CDR3 contains 16 residues. Germline CDR1 reads SGHAT; CDR2 reads FQDESV (reference sequence). The V and J ends lost 5 bases and 0 bases respectively, with 14 bases between them. CDR3 DNA: TGTGCCAGCAGCCCGGGACTGTGGCACTCTGGAAACACCATATATTTT. Translating gives CASSPGLWHSGNTIYF.

V and J are TRBV27 and TRBJ1-2; TRBD1 is a possible D gene (6 bases). This CDR3 is built from 13 residues. V was shortened by 5 bases and J by 7 bases, with 14 bases between the two germline ends. Per germline, CDR1 MNHEY and CDR2 SMNVEV (reference sequence). CDR3 sequence: CASSGTTGFGYTF. The CDR3 nucleotides are TGTGCCAGCAGTGGAACGACAGGCTTTGGCTACACCTTC.

The V gene is TRBV25-1, the J gene TRBJ2-2; D is possibly TRBD1 or TRBD2 (6 bases each). This CDR3 comprises 18 residues. Germline V gives CDR1 MGHDK, CDR2 SYGVNS. V dropped 3 bases and J dropped 4 bases, with 21 bases sitting between them. CDR3 amino acids: CASSDSLVGGESTGELFF. In DNA form, the CDR3 reads TGTGCCAGCAGTGATTCCCTCGTGGGGGGCGAGAGCACCGGGGAGCTGTTTTTT.

This clone was seen once. This chain uses TRBV4-3 with TRBJ2-6; weak D call: TRBD1 (6 bases). Germline V gene data show CDR1 as LGHNA and CDR2 as YSLEER. CDR3 size: 20 residues. V gave up 2 bases and J gave up 0 bases, with 20 bases separating them. Written as DNA, the CDR3 is TGCGCCAGCAGCCAAAAGATGGTTCAGGGGTTCTCCTCTGGGGCCAACGTCCTGACTTTC. Its translation: CASSQKMVQGFSSGANVLTF.

This clone has just a few counts. CDR3 in amino acids: CASTPDRGWNQPQHF. CDR3 nucleotide sequence: TGTGCCAGTACACCAGACAGGGGGTGGAATCAGCCCCAGCATTTT. J is TRBJ1-5 and V is TRBV19; 9 positions agree with TRBD1. V dropped 7 bases and J dropped 4; count of bases not matched to a gene: 8. CDR1 LNHDA and CDR2 SQIVND come from the germline V gene (reference sequence). CDR3 length: 15 amino acids.

The chain recombines TRBV27 with TRBJ2-2; 9 nucleotides line up with TRBD1. There are 19 residues in the CDR3. V was clipped by 4 bases and J by 6 bases; unmatched bases: 18. Germline lookup yields CDR1 MNHEY and CDR2 SMNVEV (reference sequence). CDR3 sequence: CASSSRGYWDRVTAGELFF. The CDR3 nucleotides are TGTGCCAGCAGTTCAAGAGGATATTGGGACAGGGTAACGGCCGGGGAGCTGTTTTTT.

This rearrangement joins TRBV5-6 to TRBJ1-1; perhaps TRBD1 as D (6 bases). V lost 0 bases to trimming and J lost 4 bases, with 19 bases between them. This CDR3 region has 17 residues. From germline, CDR1 is SGHDT and CDR2 YYEEEE. DNA for the CDR3: TGTGCCAGCAGCTTGGTACTCGGGGGCGCAGGAAGCACTGAAGCTTTCTTT. It encodes CASSLVLGGAGSTEAFF. Complete variable domain (other parts from reference TRBV5-6 and TRBJ1-1): DAGVTQSPTHLIKTRGQQVTLRCSPKSGHDTVSWYQQALGQGPQFIFQYYEEEERQRGNFPDRFSGHQFPNYSSELNVNALLLGDSALYLCASSLVLGGAGSTEAFFGQGTRLTVV.

The V call is TRBV7-9, the J call TRBJ2-1; tentatively, D is TRBD2 (5 bases). CDR3 length: 18 amino acids. The germline CDR1 and CDR2 sequences are SEHNR and FQNEAQ (reference sequence). Trimming took 2 bases from V and 0 from J, leaving 17 bases between them. CDR3 amino acids: CASSLFSGLALSYNEQFF. CDR3 coding DNA: TGTGCCAGCAGCTTATTCAGTGGGCTAGCCCTCTCCTACAATGAGCAGTTCTTC.

The chain has TRBV12-5 and TRBJ2-7, with D unclear. In germline, CDR1 is LGHNT, CDR2 FRNRAP. This CDR3 spans 13 amino acids. V was shortened by 1 base and J by 4 bases, with 8 bases between the two germline ends. The CDR3 loop reads CASGLGRSYEQYF. CDR3 nucleotides: TGTGCTAGTGGTTTGGGGCGGTCTTACGAGCAGTACTTC.

This sequence joins TRBV5-1 and TRBJ2-5; 8 nucleotides agree with TRBD1. The germline gives CDR1 SGHRS, CDR2 YFSETQ. The CDR3 consists of 14 residues. J lost 5 bases, V lost 2 bases, and 5 bases had no gene match. CDR3 protein: CASSFGRGQETQYF. The DNA of the CDR3 is TGCGCCAGCAGCTTTGGCAGGGGGCAGGAGACCCAGTACTTC.

The chain carries TRBV5-4 and TRBJ1-5, with 11 bases matching TRBD1. The J segment lost 4 bases and the V segment lost 4 bases, leaving 4 bases of the junction unmatched. The CDR3 is made up of 15 amino acids. Germline values: CDR1 SGHNT, CDR2 YYREEE (reference sequence). CDR3 residues: CASSDGTGGNQPQHF. The CDR3 DNA reads as TGTGCCAGCAGCGACGGGACAGGGGGAAATCAGCCCCAGCATTTT.

CDR3 nucleotides: TGTGCCAGCAGCTGGCGGAGGGAGGACGGGCAGTACTTC. This encodes CASSWRREDGQYF. The J gene is TRBJ2-7, the V gene TRBV5-6, with D perhaps matching TRBD2 (6 bases). The CDR3 contains 13 residues. Trimming cost V 3 bases and J 9 bases, with 16 bases left between them. Per the germline V gene, CDR1 is SGHDT and CDR2 is YYEEEE. The variable domain in full, completed from reference TRBV5-6 and TRBJ2-7, reads DAGVTQSPTHLIKTRGQQVTLRCSPKSGHDTVSWYQQALGQGPQFIFQYYEEEERQRGNFPDRFSGHQFPNYSSELNVNALLLGDSALYLCASSWRREDGQYFGPGTRLTVT.

The chain uses TRBV7-8 and TRBJ1-5, with 11 bases matching TRBD1. Trimming took 4 bases from V and 7 from J; bases not matched to a gene: 12. Germline values: CDR1 SGHVS, CDR2 FQNEAQ. The CDR3 covers 17 residues. CDR3 DNA: TGTGCCAGCAGCTCCCTCAATGGACAGGGGGCAACGCAGCCCCAGCATTTT. Amino acid sequence: CASSSLNGQGATQPQHF.

The chain uses TRBV30 and TRBJ1-2; D gene unclear. CDR3 size: 14 residues. Trimming pared 3 bases from V and 4 bases from J, leaving 15 bases between. In germline, CDR1 is GTSNPN, CDR2 SVGIG (reference sequence). The CDR3: CAWSPDRGSYGYTF. DNA for the CDR3: TGTGCCTGGAGCCCGGACCGCGGATCCTATGGCTACACCTTC. Full variable domain (outside the CDR3, taken from reference TRBV30 and TRBJ1-2): SQTIHQWPATLVQPVGSPLSLECTVEGTSNPNLYWYRQAAGRGLQLLFYSVGIGQISSEVPQNLSASRPQDRQFILSSKKLLLSDSGFYLCAWSPDRGSYGYTFGSGTRLTVV.

This sequence joins TRBV5-5 and TRBJ2-7; D perhaps matches TRBD1 (6 bases). Germline CDR1 reads SGHKS; CDR2 reads YYEKEE (reference sequence). The length of the CDR3 is 14 residues. The V gene lost 5 bases and the J gene lost 2 bases, with 14 bases spanning the gap. In DNA, the CDR3 is TGTGCCAGCAGGCGGACAGATACACCCTACGAGCAGTACTTC. It is translated as CASRRTDTPYEQYF.

This chain uses TRBV7-3 with TRBJ1-5, with a weak D call TRBD1 (5 bases). The CDR3 is 15 residues long. Trimming stripped 5 bases from V and 6 bases from J, with 17 bases between. Germline assignment: CDR1 SGHTA and CDR2 FQGTGA. The CDR3 DNA follows: TGTGCCAGCAGCCTCCCAACCGGGGGTCCTCAGCCCCAGCATTTT. This gives the protein CASSLPTGGPQPQHF.

The chain links TRBV19 to TRBJ2-3; TRBD1 aligns across 9 bases. Germline-derived CDR1 and CDR2 are LNHDA and SQIVND (reference sequence). The ends lost 3 bases at V and 0 bases at J; junction bases unmatched: 4. The CDR3 contains 16 residues. The CDR3 coding sequence is TGTGCCAGTAGTATTGGGACAGGGTCTAGCACAGATACGCAGTATTTT. It specifies CASSIGTGSSTDTQYF.